Each of the 30 T cell receptor beta chains below was sequenced from the same sample in a study of cytomegalovirus exposure and HLA in healthy donors. The PCR employed 60 Vbeta primers together with 13 Jbeta primers. TCRdb's copy holds only in-frame clones and misses some; the assay was immunoSEQ multiplex PCR. The sample has 100,000 to 150,000 clones, about 70% seen once; the top ten hold roughly 2.1%. The sequenced material came from PBMCs. The source is a woman between 35 and 50 years old in good health and CMV-seropositive.

J is TRBJ2-7 and V is TRBV6-1; 9 positions match TRBD2. In germline, CDR1 is MNHNS, CDR2 SASEGT. V trimming: 2 bases; J trimming: 7 bases; junction bases outside the gene matches: 12. The CDR3 loop spans 16 amino acids. The CDR3 protein is CASSEWGSGRVGEQYF. In DNA, the CDR3 is TGTGCCAGCAGTGAATGGGGTAGCGGGAGAGTGGGTGAGCAGTACTTC.

The genes are TRBV7-9 and TRBJ1-1, with D perhaps TRBD1 (5 bases). This CDR3 has 16 amino acids. Germline loops: CDR1 SEHNR, CDR2 FQNEAQ (reference sequence). V was shortened by 4 bases and J by 3 bases, with 18 bases between the two germline ends. The CDR3 coding sequence is TGTGCCAGCAGCTCCCTAGGCGCAGGGAGGGACACTGAAGCTTTCTTT. Protein: CASSSLGAGRDTEAFF.

Comment on this clone: Other nucleotide sequences from this sample produce the same CDR3. J is TRBJ2-7 and V is TRBV28, with 8 bases identical to TRBD1. The V segment lost 6 bases and the J segment 2 bases; nucleotides outside the gene matches: 12. Germline V gene data show CDR1 as MDHEN and CDR2 as SYDVKM. The CDR3 consists of 16 residues. This CDR3 is CASRAPYGQGTYEQYF. In DNA form, the CDR3 reads TGTGCCAGCAGGGCCCCATACGGACAGGGTACCTACGAGCAGTACTTC.

The V call is TRBV7-2, the J call TRBJ2-3, with TRBD2 matching 9 bases. Germline-derived CDR1 and CDR2 are SGHTA and FQGNSA. With V trimmed by 1 base and J by 4 bases, 9 bases remained unmatched. The CDR3 runs to 17 residues. In DNA form, the CDR3 reads TGTGCCAGCAGCTTAGGGGGCGGCGGGAGGGTAGCAGATACGCAGTATTTT. Protein product: CASSLGGGGRVADTQYF.

The V gene is TRBV11-2, the J gene TRBJ2-1, with TRBD2 identical over 13 bases. CDR1 SGHAT and CDR2 FQNNGV come from the germline V gene. The junction had 6 bases not matched to a gene; V was cut back by 5 bases and J by 8 bases. There are 15 residues in the CDR3. Written as DNA, the CDR3 is TGTGCCAGCAGCGGAAGACTAGCGGGAGGCGATGAGCAGTTCTTC. This translates into CASSGRLAGGDEQFF.

This clone occurred once. The CDR3 loop is CASSHIAGDRELFF. For the CDR3, the DNA is TGCGCCAGCAGCCACATAGCGGGAGACCGGGAGCTGTTTTTT. This rearrangement joins TRBV4-3 to TRBJ2-2; TRBD2 aligns across 9 bases. V dropped 3 bases and J dropped 9; count of bases not matched to a gene: 5. Looked up from germline, CDR1 is LGHNA and CDR2 is YSLEER. The CDR3 runs to 14 residues.

This clone was counted only a few times. This rearrangement joins TRBV18 to TRBJ1-4; maybe TRBD1 (5 bases). V lost 2 bases and J lost 8, with 6 bases in between. This CDR3 contains 12 residues. Per germline, CDR1 KGHSH and CDR2 LQKENI. The CDR3 region is CASSPRGEKLFF. The CDR3 bases are TGTGCCAGCTCACCAAGGGGCGAAAAACTGTTTTTT.

The chain couples TRBV13 to TRBJ2-5, with 7 bases matching TRBD1. The DNA end favors TRBJ2-7, so the J call may be wrong. This CDR3 region has 15 residues. Germline CDR1 and CDR2: PRHDT and FYEKMQ (reference sequence). The CDR3 DNA reads TGTGCCAGCAGCTCGACCGGGACAGTATCCTACGAGCAGTACTTC. Residues: CASSSTGTVSYEQYF.

V is TRBV19 and J is TRBJ1-3, with TRBD1 identical over 8 bases. J gave up 0 bases and V 7 bases, and 5 bases lay outside the gene matches. The V gene's germline CDR1 is LNHDA and CDR2 SQIVND (reference sequence). This CDR3 contains 15 residues. CDR3 in DNA: TGTGCCAGTACTGCCGACAGGGGCTCTGGAAACACCATATATTTT. Residues: CASTADRGSGNTIYF.

The DNA for the CDR3 is TGTGCCAGTGACAGGGGCTTCTACACAGATACGCAGTATTTT. It yields the protein CASDRGFYTDTQYF. J is TRBJ2-3 and V is TRBV7-9; 8 bases are shared with TRBD1. The CDR3 loop spans 14 amino acids. After removal of 9 bases from V and 2 bases from J, the junction contained 7 bases not matched to a gene. Germline CDR1 and CDR2: SEHNR and FQNEAQ (reference sequence).

The count of this clone is one. The rearrangement uses TRBV6-4 and TRBJ2-3; 8 nucleotides line up with TRBD2. V was clipped by 6 bases and J by 2 bases; unmatched bases: 7. The CDR3 covers 15 residues. CDR1 is MRHNA, CDR2 SNTAGT, per germline. Here the CDR3 reads CASSSSGGPTDTQYF. DNA of the CDR3: TGTGCCAGCAGCTCCTCGGGGGGGCCCACAGATACGCAGTATTTT.

J is TRBJ2-2 and V is TRBV9; D gene ambiguous. Germline CDR1 SGDLS, CDR2 YYNGEE. This CDR3 comprises 12 residues. The V and J ends lost 3 bases and 6 bases respectively, with 6 bases between them. The CDR3 DNA reads as TGTGCCAGCAGCGCCGCGGCCGGGGAGCTGTTTTTT. It translates to CASSAAAGELFF.

The rearrangement uses TRBV28 and TRBJ2-7; 7 positions agree with TRBD2. Unmatched junction bases numbered 2, after V lost 3 bases and J lost 0 bases. CDR1 and CDR2 (germline): MDHEN, SYDVKM. This CDR3 has 14 amino acids. The DNA for the CDR3 is TGTGCCAGCAGTTTGGCTAGCGGCTCCTACGAGCAGTACTTC. This gives the protein CASSLASGSYEQYF.

This sequence joins TRBV5-6 and TRBJ2-2; D possibly corresponds to TRBD2 (6 bases). Germline V gives CDR1 SGHDT, CDR2 YYEEEE. This CDR3 region has 14 residues. V lost 4 bases to trimming and J lost 3 bases, with 10 bases between them. The CDR3 is CASSGGKHTGELFF. The CDR3, as DNA: TGTGCCAGCAGCGGGGGGAAGCACACCGGGGAGCTGTTTTTT.

This chain links TRBV4-2 with TRBJ1-2, with D hard to call. The CDR3 loop spans 18 amino acids. The V gene's germline CDR1 is LGHNA and CDR2 YNFKEQ. V was clipped by 0 bases and J by 7 bases, with 24 bases between them. The CDR3 loop is CASSQDLEGQGLTGGYTF. The CDR3 DNA is TGTGCCAGCAGCCAAGATCTTGAGGGCCAAGGCTTAACCGGTGGCTACACCTTC.

The V gene is TRBV19, the J gene TRBJ2-7; TRBD2 agrees at 9 bases. CDR3 length equals 15 residues. The V gene end was trimmed by 5 bases and the J gene end by 0 bases; junction bases not matched to a gene: 5. The V gene's germline CDR1 is LNHDA and CDR2 SQIVND (reference sequence). For the CDR3, the DNA is TGTGCCAGTAGTGAGGCGGGAGGGAGCTCCTACGAGCAGTACTTC. Its translation is CASSEAGGSSYEQYF.

This chain links TRBV7-2 with TRBJ2-7, with a tentative D call TRBD2 (6 bases). V gave up 1 base and J gave up 2 bases, with 9 bases separating them. CDR1 is SGHTA and CDR2 is FQGNSA in the germline V gene. The CDR3 sequence is 14 residues long. As DNA, the CDR3 is TGTGCCAGCAGCTTAGATCGCGGGACCTACGAGCAGTACTTC. Protein product: CASSLDRGTYEQYF.

The V and J genes are TRBV6-6 and TRBJ1-4; 11 bases align to TRBD1. After removal of 4 bases from V and 8 bases from J, the junction contained 6 bases not matched to a gene. This CDR3 contains 15 residues. Germline CDR1 MNHNY, CDR2 SVGAGI (reference sequence). The CDR3 loop reads CASSFRTGGREKLFF. The CDR3 coding sequence is TGTGCCAGCAGTTTCCGGACAGGGGGCAGAGAAAAACTGTTTTTT.

In its sample, this clone was seen a few times. The chain recombines TRBV2 with TRBJ2-1, with TRBD2 matching 11 bases. The germline V gene has CDR1 SNHLY and CDR2 FYNNEI. CDR3 length: 19 amino acids. V lost 1 base, J lost 3 bases, and 11 bases stayed unmatched. The CDR3 region has the DNA TGTGCCAGCAGTGAAGTTGGTCTCCCTACTAGCGGGGGCTACAATGAGCAGTTCTTC. Amino acids: CASSEVGLPTSGGYNEQFF.

The CDR3 loop reads CSVLPAVGQGATEAFF. As DNA, the CDR3 is TGCAGCGTTCTGCCCGCGGTCGGACAGGGGGCTACTGAAGCTTTCTTT. The rearrangement uses TRBV29-1 and TRBJ1-1; 11 bases agree with TRBD1. Trimming removed 5 bases from V and 5 bases from J; junction bases left unmatched: 13. The CDR3 is 16 residues long. Germline CDR1 SQVTM, CDR2 ANQGSEA. The full variable domain, in which reference TRBV29-1 and TRBJ1-1 provide the parts outside the CDR3, is SAVISQKPSRDICQRGTSLTIQCQVDSQVTMMFWYRQQPGQSLTLIATANQGSEATYESGFVIDKFPISRPNLTFSTLTVSNMSPEDSSIYLCSVLPAVGQGATEAFFGQGTRLTVV.

This clone was recorded only once. J is TRBJ1-6 and V is TRBV7-8, with 8 positions matching TRBD1. Trimming at V came to 3 bases and at J to 8 bases, leaving 3 bases not matched to a gene. The CDR3 totals 14 residues. The germline gives CDR1 SGHVS, CDR2 FQNEAQ. This CDR3 is CASSLQGAYSPLHF. CDR3 bases: TGTGCCAGCAGCTTGCAGGGGGCTTATTCACCCCTCCACTTT.

A few counts support this clone. The V gene is TRBV2, the J gene TRBJ2-5; 9 nucleotides line up with TRBD1. CDR1 is SNHLY, CDR2 FYNNEI, per germline. The trim removed 6 bases at V and 7 bases at J, leaving 6 bases unmatched. This CDR3 is 13 amino acids long. The CDR3 spells CASRPGQGLTQYF. The CDR3 DNA reads as TGTGCCAGCAGGCCCGGACAGGGGTTGACCCAGTACTTC.

The chain carries TRBV2 and TRBJ1-2; D is perhaps TRBD1 (6 bases). Germline loops: CDR1 SNHLY, CDR2 FYNNEI. This CDR3 spans 14 amino acids. Trimming took 8 bases from V and 6 from J, leaving 19 bases between them. The CDR3 DNA reads as TGTGCCAGCTTAAAAACAGGGAATTACAATGGCTACACCTTC. Translated: CASLKTGNYNGYTF.

This chain's CDR3 is CASSHPETGTEAFF. The CDR3 coding sequence is TGTGCCAGCAGTCACCCAGAGACAGGGACTGAAGCTTTCTTT. The chain is built from TRBV6-1 and TRBJ1-1; TRBD1 matches 7 bases. CDR3 length: 14 amino acids. CDR1 MNHNS and CDR2 SASEGT come from the germline V gene. The junction had 8 bases not matched to a gene; V was cut back by 5 bases and J by 5 bases.

This chain connects TRBV5-1 to TRBJ2-3; perhaps TRBD1 as D (5 bases). Trimming removed 2 bases at V and 1 base at J, with 11 bases between. Per germline, CDR1 SGHRS and CDR2 YFSETQ. The CDR3 totals 15 residues. The CDR3 spells CASSFGRVGTDTQYF. Written as DNA, the CDR3 is TGCGCCAGCAGCTTCGGCAGGGTCGGCACAGATACGCAGTATTTT.

The rearrangement uses TRBV28 and TRBJ1-4; 8 bases line up with TRBD1. Germline values: CDR1 MDHEN, CDR2 SYDVKM. The CDR3 covers 13 residues. The V and J ends lost 8 bases and 4 bases, in that order; junction bases with no gene match: 3. This chain's CDR3 is CASRTGFNEKLFF. CDR3 in DNA: TGTGCCAGCCGGACAGGGTTTAATGAAAAACTGTTTTTT.

The rearrangement uses TRBV7-9 and TRBJ2-5; D not resolved. The CDR3 totals 12 residues. Per germline, CDR1 SEHNR and CDR2 FQNEAQ (reference sequence). Trimming shortened V by 1 base and J by 11 bases, and 11 bases separated the two germline ends. CDR3 protein: CASSLEQSKQYF. CDR3 coding DNA: TGTGCCAGCAGCTTAGAACAGAGCAAGCAGTACTTC.

This sequence joins TRBV27 and TRBJ1-1; TRBD1 matches at 10 bases. The CDR3 is 15 residues long. CDR1 is MNHEY and CDR2 is SMNVEV in the germline V gene (reference sequence). V gave up 5 bases and J gave up 3 bases; unmatched junction bases: 6. CDR3 amino acids: CASSRGTGEHTEAFF. Here the CDR3 DNA reads TGTGCCAGCAGTAGGGGGACAGGGGAACACACTGAAGCTTTCTTT.

This sequence joins TRBV6-6 and TRBJ1-1; TRBD1 matches 8 bases. The trim removed 5 bases at V and 2 bases at J, leaving 10 bases unmatched. Germline V gene lookup returns CDR1 MNHNY and CDR2 SVGAGI (reference sequence). The CDR3 spans 16 residues. The CDR3 sequence: CASSPVAGGFNTEAFF. CDR3 coding DNA: TGTGCCAGCAGTCCAGTGGCAGGGGGCTTTAACACTGAAGCTTTCTTT.

This clone was detected only once. This rearrangement joins TRBV4-2 to TRBJ2-5; D remains ambiguous. This CDR3 comprises 14 residues. Trimming took off 1 base at V and 5 bases at J, with 11 bases between the two ends. CDR1 and CDR2 from the germline V gene are LGHNA and YNFKEQ. The CDR3 sequence is CASSQVTGTETQYF. DNA of the CDR3: TGTGCCAGCAGCCAAGTTACGGGTACGGAGACCCAGTACTTC.